This T cell receptor (beta chain) was documented in a study of shared clonotypes between healthy human individuals (TCRdb year 2020). Regarding the research as a whole: A few men and a couple of women, aged 18 to 49 years, made up the cohort. To increase sequencing depth and limit assay-specific biases, different laboratories used diverse techniques to prepare libraries and sequence TCR repertoires. Per donor, three plates each were used for CD4 naive and CD4 memory, two for CD8 naive, and one for CD8 memory. Leukapheresis yielded between about 0.9 and 9 billion PBMCs per donor. To estimate repertoire size and how much clonotype sharing occurs between individuals, the study deeply sequenced the blood TCR repertoires of about five healthy adults.

Donors were healthy HIV-negative adults with no recently reported acute infections or vaccinations. Every donor was a Caucasian adult residing in Nashville, Tennessee, USA. CD4+ T cells were enriched by magnetic negative selection, after which naive cells were positively selected on CD45RA and the negative fraction was taken as the memory subset. Blood was obtained by leukapheresis, after which PBMCs were separated by Ficoll-Histopaque density gradient centrifugation and cryopreserved in liquid nitrogen vapor phase. Purity and quantity of every magnetically sorted T cell population were checked by analytical flow cytometry. From each sorted fraction, genomic DNA was isolated and quantified by UV absorbance on a Nanodrop 2000c. TCR CDR3 regions were amplified from genomic DNA by multiplex PCR using the deep immunoSEQ assay. Extracted genomic DNA from each cell subset was distributed evenly across all wells of several immunoSEQ 96-well plates, and each plate was treated as a replicate. Each replicate PCR for sorted subsets received roughly 200 ng genomic DNA, equal to 28,000 or so T cell genomes. The purified libraries were quantified using a Qubit 3.0 fluorometer, sized with a Bioanalyzer 2100, and then quantified again using the KAPA Library Quantification kit. Every immunoSEQ 96-well plate was sequenced on a dedicated single-read 150-cycle Illumina NextSeq 550 flow cell. Turning to the authors' computational methods: Because the immunoSEQ output held only junctional sequences and lacked quality scores, the filtering could not match the filtering applied to full-length reads. Sequences were annotated with PyIR, a Python wrapper for IgBLAST v1.9, using IMGT germline references to assign V/J genes and CDR3. Any read was removed if the V/J assignment was weak (E-value above 1e-6), the CDR3 was missing, or the read contained stop codons, out-of-frame junctions, or ambiguous translated residues. A V3J clonotype was defined by an identical inferred V gene, J gene, and CDR3 amino acid sequence. Percentage overlap between repertoires was computed as shared unique clonotypes divided by the size of the smaller repertoire. Richness of each repertoire was evaluated using RTK rarefaction, the Chao1 estimator, and Recon v2.1 estimates of unobserved clonotypes. Generation probabilities for all TCRbeta clonotypes obtained by the gDNA method from a handful of donors were computed using OLGA. Here the immuneACCESS table is served through TCRdb, limited to in-frame sequences with V and J called. Missing clones are a known gap in these copies; in checked studies unresolved V genes cover under half, and the rest lacks a known reason. V and J calls plus clone size are reproduced from that table; the DNA served to infer D and trimming. The sample table shows 400,000 to 600,000 clones, and around 95% are seen once. About 0.059% of the sample goes to the ten largest clones.

The CDR3 spans 13 residues, from the cysteine through the phenylalanine. The only DNA kept is the CDR3, 39 bases in frame from the first base. Reading the germline V gene (reference sequence) gives CDR1 SGHAT and CDR2 FQDESV. This clone was detected only once. The specificity of this receptor is unknown. One end of the junction fails to match germline, which may point to a read error. Here is what the overall study found, with its caveats: Rarefaction of sorted-subset datasets indicated incomplete sequencing despite the large sequencing depth. Based on pairwise subsampling, the degree of clonotype sharing among donors was expected to be affected by sequencing depth. Compared with non-shared clonotypes, the clonotypes found in all four sorted-subset donors had higher generation probabilities. Across a few donors, roughly 5.1% of naive CD4, more than 3% of naive CD8, roughly 2.3% of memory CD4, and about 0.4% of memory CD8 clonotypes were shared. Sampling was limited to blood, and TCR repertoires in tissue likely differ from TCR repertoires in blood. Naive subsets generally had larger estimated clonotype richness than memory subsets. The small number of donors limited the genetic and exposure-history diversity represented.

Material for sequencing was naive CD4+ T cells sorted from blood. The sample's cell subset or site label, decoded: CD45RA+ positively selected. This chain is built from TRBV11-1 and TRBJ2-3, and 10 junctional nucleotides match TRBD2. This receptor was identified in a woman in her 30s in good health. The nucleotides read TGTGCCAGCAGCTTAGCTCTAGCGGGAGAAGCAGGTTTT. It is translated as CASSLALAGEAGF.